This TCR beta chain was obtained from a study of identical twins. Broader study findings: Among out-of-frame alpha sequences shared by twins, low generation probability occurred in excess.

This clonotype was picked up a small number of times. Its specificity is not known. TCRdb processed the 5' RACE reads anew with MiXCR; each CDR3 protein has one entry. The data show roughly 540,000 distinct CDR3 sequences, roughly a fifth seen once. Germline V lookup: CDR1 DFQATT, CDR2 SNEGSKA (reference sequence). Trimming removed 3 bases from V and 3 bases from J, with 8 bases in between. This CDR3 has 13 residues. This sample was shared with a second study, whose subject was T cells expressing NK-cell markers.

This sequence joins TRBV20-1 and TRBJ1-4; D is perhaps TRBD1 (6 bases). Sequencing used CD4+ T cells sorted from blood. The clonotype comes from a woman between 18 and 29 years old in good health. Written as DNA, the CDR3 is TGCAGTGCTAGGGACAGCTCTAATGAAAAACTGTTTTTT. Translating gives CSARDSSNEKLFF.